This TCR beta chain emerged from a study of T cells expressing NK-cell markers. For the study at large: Serological testing identified most of the eight sequenced donors as HCMV-seropositive and one as seronegative.

This CDR3 region has 13 residues. CDR1 is DFQATT and CDR2 is SNEGSKA in the germline V gene (reference sequence). General study results and limits: About 1.0-7.0% of CD8+ T cells in a handful of donors belonged to dominant NKG2C+ clonotypes. These clonotypes, the leaders elsewhere, also led the CD3+CD56-NKG2C+ fraction in a few donors.

TCRdb reprocessed the 5' RACE reads and reports one entry per CDR3 protein, with no DNA. The listing contains 500,000 to 700,000 distinct CDR3 sequences. Points on this clonotype: The antigen is unknown.

The specimen was blood T cells: a sorted CD56 or NKG2C T cell subset, CD4+ or CD8+ T cells, or bulk PBMC T cells (not recorded which). This chain uses TRBV20-1 with TRBJ1-5; TCRdb's assignment of TRBD1 cannot be checked, as there is no DNA. This clonotype was obtained from a young man in good health. This CDR3 reads CSVATGVHQPQHF.